These T cell receptor beta chains were read from a single sample in a study of metastatic and nonmetastatic thyroid tumors. TCRdb re-called the PCR reads through MiXCR. The sample lists tens of thousands of clones, just under 15% seen once, with approximately 3.6% in the top ten. Sequencing used blood. The receptors derive from a female donor with papillary thyroid cancer or a benign thyroid nodule (not recorded which). Some clones in this sample may be carry-over from other donors' samples. Both conserved end residues are part of each CDR3. Fields, in order: clone size, J gene, D gene, V gene, CDR3 DNA, CDR3 protein. A D gene is named only where the DNA matches it firmly. Clone sizes are given selectively: once, few, many, or a class where the clone is expanded.

clone_size: many
j_call: TRBJ2-5
d_call: NA
v_call: TRBV6-1
cdr3_nt: TGTGCCAGCACTCAGTCCGTGTTTGATGAGACCCAGTACTTC
cdr3_aa: CASTQSVFDETQYF

clone_size: many
j_call: TRBJ1-2
d_call: NA
v_call: TRBV7-9
cdr3_nt: TGTGCCAGCAGCTTAGGAGGGACGGGAAACTATGGCTACACCTTC
cdr3_aa: CASSLGGTGNYGYTF

clone_size: NA
j_call: TRBJ2-1
d_call: NA
v_call: TRBV5-8
cdr3_nt: TGTGCCAGCAGCCTAACGTTCTCCTACAATGAGCAGTTCTTC
cdr3_aa: CASSLTFSYNEQFF

clone_size: medium-sized
j_call: TRBJ1-6
d_call: TRBD1
v_call: TRBV6-1
cdr3_nt: TGTGCCAGCAGTTTCAGGGGGCACAATTCACCCCTCCACTTT
cdr3_aa: CASSFRGHNSPLHF

clone_size: NA
j_call: TRBJ1-1
d_call: NA
v_call: TRBV5-4
cdr3_nt: TGTGCCAGCAGCTCAAGACGCACAGGGTTTGAAGCTTTCTTT
cdr3_aa: CASSSRRTGFEAFF

clone_size: many
j_call: TRBJ2-3
d_call: NA
v_call: TRBV30
cdr3_nt: TGTGCCTGGAGTGGAGCGGGCCCGAGGGATACGCAGTATTTT
cdr3_aa: CAWSGAGPRDTQYF

clone_size: medium-sized
j_call: TRBJ2-7
d_call: NA
v_call: TRBV20-1
cdr3_nt: TGCAGTGCCCCCCCCTTCGCGGGGAACTACGAGCAGTACTTC
cdr3_aa: CSAPPFAGNYEQYF

clone_size: many
j_call: TRBJ2-3
d_call: TRBD2
v_call: TRBV6-1
cdr3_nt: TGTGCCAGCAGTAGGGGTAGCGGGCCGACCACAGATACGCAGTATTTT
cdr3_aa: CASSRGSGPTTDTQYF

clone_size: many
j_call: TRBJ2-3
d_call: NA
v_call: TRBV2
cdr3_nt: TGTGCCAGCAGCGTGACTAGGCAGGGTTGGGATACGCAGTATTTT
cdr3_aa: CASSVTRQGWDTQYF

clone_size: NA
j_call: TRBJ2-3
d_call: TRBD2
v_call: TRBV20-1
cdr3_nt: TGCAGTGCTAGAGCCAATAGCGGGAGTAGCACAGATACGCAGTATTTT
cdr3_aa: CSARANSGSSTDTQYF

clone_size: many
j_call: TRBJ1-5
d_call: NA
v_call: TRBV27
cdr3_nt: TGTGCCAGCAGTCGTTTATCAGGGGAACAGCCCCAGCATTTT
cdr3_aa: CASSRLSGEQPQHF

clone_size: many
j_call: TRBJ2-4
d_call: TRBD1
v_call: TRBV19
cdr3_nt: TGTGCCAGTAGTACCGGGACAGGGGAGGATGTCGGCAAAAACATTCAGTACTTC
cdr3_aa: CASSTGTGEDVGKNIQYF

clone_size: NA
j_call: TRBJ1-5
d_call: NA
v_call: TRBV20-1
cdr3_nt: TGCAGTGCTAGAGATCCAGCCGGCAATCAGCCCCAGCATTTT
cdr3_aa: CSARDPAGNQPQHF

clone_size: many
j_call: TRBJ2-7
d_call: TRBD2
v_call: TRBV28
cdr3_nt: TGTGCCAGCAGCCCCGGGACTAGCGGGTCCTACGAGCAGTACTTC
cdr3_aa: CASSPGTSGSYEQYF

clone_size: NA
j_call: TRBJ2-7
d_call: NA
v_call: TRBV6-1
cdr3_nt: TGTGCCAGCAGAGAGGGGCCTCTGTGTGAGCAGTACTTC
cdr3_aa: CASREGPLCEQYF

clone_size: many
j_call: TRBJ1-1
d_call: NA
v_call: TRBV3-1
cdr3_nt: TGTGCCAGCAGCCAGCGGCGCGCGGAGGAAGCTTTCTTT
cdr3_aa: CASSQRRAEEAFF

clone_size: many
j_call: TRBJ2-7
d_call: TRBD1
v_call: TRBV19
cdr3_nt: TGTGCCAGTAGCAGGGGGACAGGGAATTTGTACGAGCAGTACTTC
cdr3_aa: CASSRGTGNLYEQYF

clone_size: many
j_call: TRBJ2-2
d_call: NA
v_call: TRBV4-1
cdr3_nt: TGCGCCAGCAGCCAAAATAGGGGGGCCACCGGGGAGCTGTTTTTT
cdr3_aa: CASSQNRGATGELFF

clone_size: many
j_call: TRBJ1-2
d_call: NA
v_call: TRBV2
cdr3_nt: TGTGCCAGCAGTGAAGCACGAGATTTCTATGGCTACACCTTC
cdr3_aa: CASSEARDFYGYTF

clone_size: many
j_call: TRBJ1-1
d_call: NA
v_call: TRBV7-3
cdr3_nt: TGTGCCAGCAGCTTAACGTACAGTTTGAACACTGAAGCTTTCTTT
cdr3_aa: CASSLTYSLNTEAFF

clone_size: many
j_call: TRBJ2-1
d_call: TRBD1
v_call: TRBV24-1
cdr3_nt: TGTGCCACCAGTGAATCCGCCCAGGGGGCAGGTGAGCAGTTCTTC
cdr3_aa: CATSESAQGAGEQFF

clone_size: NA
j_call: TRBJ1-2
d_call: NA
v_call: TRBV18
cdr3_nt: TGTGCCAGCTCACCACCACAGGGATTTAACTATGGCTACACCTTC
cdr3_aa: CASSPPQGFNYGYTF

clone_size: NA
j_call: TRBJ1-6
d_call: NA
v_call: TRBV25-1
cdr3_nt: TGTGCCAGCAGGGAAAGAGGGAGTGGATCACCCCTCCACTTT
cdr3_aa: CASRERGSGSPLHF

clone_size: NA
j_call: TRBJ2-5
d_call: NA
v_call: TRBV5-4
cdr3_nt: TGTGCCAGCAGCTTGGTAGGGCCGCAAGAGACCCAGTACTTC
cdr3_aa: CASSLVGPQETQYF

clone_size: many
j_call: TRBJ2-1
d_call: NA
v_call: TRBV2
cdr3_nt: TGTGCCAGCAGTGAGCCCCCCACTGGCTCCTACAATGAGCAGTTCTTC
cdr3_aa: CASSEPPTGSYNEQFF

clone_size: many
j_call: TRBJ2-5
d_call: NA
v_call: TRBV7-9
cdr3_nt: TGTGCCAGCAGCTTGGGGGGATCTGGGGAAGAGACCCAGTACTTC
cdr3_aa: CASSLGGSGEETQYF

clone_size: many
j_call: TRBJ1-2
d_call: TRBD1
v_call: TRBV28
cdr3_nt: TGTGCCAGCAGTACGGGACAGGGCGACGACTATGGCTACACCTTC
cdr3_aa: CASSTGQGDDYGYTF

clone_size: NA
j_call: TRBJ2-1
d_call: TRBD2
v_call: TRBV6-1
cdr3_nt: TGTGCCAGCAGTATGGGGACTAGCGGGAGTCTCAATGAGCAGTTCTTC
cdr3_aa: CASSMGTSGSLNEQFF

clone_size: NA
j_call: TRBJ2-1
d_call: TRBD1
v_call: TRBV9
cdr3_nt: TGTGCCAGCAGCTCCGCCGGGACAGGGGCCGACAATGAGCAGTTCTTC
cdr3_aa: CASSSAGTGADNEQFF

clone_size: medium-sized
j_call: TRBJ1-6
d_call: TRBD1
v_call: TRBV27
cdr3_nt: TGTGCCAGCACCCCCGGGACAGTCGGTAATTCACCCCTCCACTTT
cdr3_aa: CASTPGTVGNSPLHF

clone_size: many
j_call: TRBJ2-5
d_call: NA
v_call: TRBV19
cdr3_nt: TGTGCCAGTAGTAGAGACAGGACGCGAGTTGGGGAGACCCAGTACTTC
cdr3_aa: CASSRDRTRVGETQYF

clone_size: many
j_call: TRBJ2-3
d_call: NA
v_call: TRBV6-1
cdr3_nt: TGTGCCAGCAGTGTCGGGGCCGGGGGCGGCACAGATACGCAGTATTTT
cdr3_aa: CASSVGAGGGTDTQYF

clone_size: NA
j_call: TRBJ1-1
d_call: NA
v_call: TRBV6-2/TRBV6-3
cdr3_nt: TGTGCCAGCAGTTACTTGTACGGAAACACTGAAGCTTTCTTT
cdr3_aa: CASSYLYGNTEAFF

clone_size: NA
j_call: TRBJ1-5
d_call: TRBD1
v_call: TRBV4-2
cdr3_nt: TGTGCCAGCAGCCCCGCCCTGGAGGACAGGGGATGGGATAGCAATCAGCCCCAGCATTTT
cdr3_aa: CASSPALEDRGWDSNQPQHF

clone_size: many
j_call: TRBJ2-1
d_call: TRBD2
v_call: TRBV6-1
cdr3_nt: TGTGCCAGCAGTCGTATAGCGGGAGAAAGACAGAATGAGCAGTTCTTC
cdr3_aa: CASSRIAGERQNEQFF

clone_size: many
j_call: TRBJ2-2
d_call: TRBD2
v_call: TRBV10-3
cdr3_nt: TGTGCCATCAGTGAGGTTTCTTCACTAGCGGGGAACACCGGGGAGCTGTTTTTT
cdr3_aa: CAISEVSSLAGNTGELFF

clone_size: once
j_call: TRBJ1-4
d_call: NA
v_call: TRBV30
cdr3_nt: TGTGCCTGGACGGAAAAACTGTTTTTT
cdr3_aa: CAWTEKLFF

clone_size: NA
j_call: TRBJ1-1
d_call: NA
v_call: TRBV28
cdr3_nt: TGTGCCAGCAGGCCTATCTCCCAGGGGCTCGTAGCTGAAGCTTTCTTT
cdr3_aa: CASRPISQGLVAEAFF

clone_size: few
j_call: TRBJ2-7
d_call: TRBD1
v_call: TRBV11-2
cdr3_nt: TGTGCCAGCAGCTTAATGTCTTTAGGACAGGGTTTCTACGAGCAGTACTTC
cdr3_aa: CASSLMSLGQGFYEQYF

clone_size: many
j_call: TRBJ1-1
d_call: NA
v_call: TRBV28
cdr3_nt: TGTGCCAGCAGTTTACAATCAGGGCCGAAAGCTTTCTTT
cdr3_aa: CASSLQSGPKAFF

clone_size: medium-sized
j_call: TRBJ2-7
d_call: NA
v_call: TRBV10-2
cdr3_nt: TGCGCCAGCAGCCAGACTGCCTCCTACGAGCAGTACTTC
cdr3_aa: CASSQTASYEQYF

clone_size: few
j_call: TRBJ2-7
d_call: NA
v_call: TRBV19
cdr3_nt: TGTGCCAGTAGTATAGGTCCTGGAGGAGACTACGAGCAGTACTTC
cdr3_aa: CASSIGPGGDYEQYF

clone_size: many
j_call: TRBJ2-2
d_call: NA
v_call: TRBV28
cdr3_nt: TGTGCCAGCAGGGACAGTAACACCGGGGAGCTGTTTTTT
cdr3_aa: CASRDSNTGELFF

clone_size: many
j_call: TRBJ2-1
d_call: NA
v_call: TRBV20-1
cdr3_nt: TGCAGTGCTAGAGGAAGGGCCGGGGTCGATGAGCAGTTCTTC
cdr3_aa: CSARGRAGVDEQFF

clone_size: many
j_call: TRBJ1-5
d_call: NA
v_call: TRBV6-1
cdr3_nt: TGTGCCAGCAGTGGTGGGGGGGCTAGATACGGCAATCAGCCCCAGCATTTT
cdr3_aa: CASSGGGARYGNQPQHF

clone_size: many
j_call: TRBJ2-4
d_call: NA
v_call: TRBV9
cdr3_nt: TGTGCCAGCAGCCCCACAACCAAAAACATTCAGTACTTC
cdr3_aa: CASSPTTKNIQYF

clone_size: NA
j_call: TRBJ1-2
d_call: NA
v_call: TRBV20-1
cdr3_nt: TGCAGTGCTAGAGCTGAGGGGCGCAACTATGGCTACACCTTC
cdr3_aa: CSARAEGRNYGYTF

clone_size: many
j_call: TRBJ2-3
d_call: TRBD2
v_call: TRBV7-3
cdr3_nt: TGTGCCAGCAGCATGACTAGCGGCGGCACAGATACGCAGTATTTT
cdr3_aa: CASSMTSGGTDTQYF

clone_size: many
j_call: TRBJ2-2
d_call: NA
v_call: TRBV5-5
cdr3_nt: TGTGCCAGCAATCTGGCGAACACCGGGGAGCTGTTTTTT
cdr3_aa: CASNLANTGELFF

clone_size: NA
j_call: TRBJ2-7
d_call: TRBD1
v_call: TRBV20-1
cdr3_nt: TGCAGCGCTAGCCGGGGGACAGGGTCCGACGAGCAGTACTTC
cdr3_aa: CSASRGTGSDEQYF

clone_size: many
j_call: TRBJ2-1
d_call: NA
v_call: TRBV7-3
cdr3_nt: TGTGCCAGCAGCTACGTTCCCAATGAGCAGTTCTTC
cdr3_aa: CASSYVPNEQFF

clone_size: many
j_call: TRBJ1-2
d_call: NA
v_call: TRBV2
cdr3_nt: TGTGCCAGCAGTCGGCCGCCTGACTATGGCTACACCTTC
cdr3_aa: CASSRPPDYGYTF

clone_size: few
j_call: TRBJ2-7
d_call: NA
v_call: TRBV6-2/TRBV6-3
cdr3_nt: TGTGCCAGCAGGGACATAGCTGGAGGGCCGGGCGAGCAGTACTTC
cdr3_aa: CASRDIAGGPGEQYF

clone_size: many
j_call: TRBJ1-5
d_call: TRBD1
v_call: TRBV12-3/TRBV12-4
cdr3_nt: TGTGCCAGCAGTTTTTCAGGGGGCGGGCAGCCCCAGCATTTT
cdr3_aa: CASSFSGGGQPQHF

clone_size: NA
j_call: TRBJ2-7
d_call: TRBD2
v_call: TRBV20-1
cdr3_nt: TGCAGTGCTAGATGGAGAGCGGGGGGGCCATACTACGAGCAGTACTTC
cdr3_aa: CSARWRAGGPYYEQYF